Listed here are 30 T cell receptor beta chains from one sample, sequenced in a study of T cells in Graves' hyperthyroidism and ophthalmopathy. Researchers amplified the TCR beta CDR3 regions from RNA transcripts. First-round RT-PCR with HTBI primers amplified the TCR CDR3 region. TCRdb independently ran MiXCR on the multiplex PCR reads; one entry per CDR3 protein. The repertoire has over 350,000 distinct CDR3 sequences, about 15% of them found once; the top ten carry 13%. Sequencing input: blood. The receptors originated from a man between 18 and 35 years old with Graves' ophthalmopathy.

This clonotype was counted ten times or more. V and J are TRBV5-1 and TRBJ2-5; TRBD1 agrees at 11 bases. V shed 5 bases, J shed 4 bases, and the junction held 7 bases outside the gene matches. The CDR3 contains 15 residues. Per the germline V gene, CDR1 is SGHRS and CDR2 is YFSETQ. CDR3 protein: CASSYRTGGRETQYF. CDR3 sequence (DNA): TGCGCCAGCAGTTACAGGACAGGGGGCAGAGAGACCCAGTACTTC.

The chain carries TRBV30 and TRBJ1-5; possible D gene TRBD1, 5 bases. CDR3 length equals 17 residues. Germline V gives CDR1 GTSNPN, CDR2 SVGIG (reference sequence). Trimming left V 0 bases short and J 0 bases short, with 15 bases between. The CDR3 nucleotides are TGTGCCTGGAGTGTACAAGGGGCAAGGAATAGCAATCAGCCCCAGCATTTT. Encoded protein: CAWSVQGARNSNQPQHF. The entire variable domain, with the rest obtained from reference TRBV30 and TRBJ1-5, is as follows: SQTIHQWPATLVQPVGSPLSLECTVEGTSNPNLYWYRQAAGRGLQLLFYSVGIGQISSEVPQNLSASRPQDRQFILSSKKLLLSDSGFYLCAWSVQGARNSNQPQHFGDGTRLSIL.

This clonotype was observed at least ten times. One end of the junction does not line up with germline, which may come from a read error. This chain connects TRBV6-6 to TRBJ1-1, with TRBD1 matching 8 bases. Germline V gives CDR1 MNHNY, CDR2 SVGAGI (reference sequence). The CDR3 length is 15 residues. The chain's CDR3 is CASRYSGTGVTEAFF. The CDR3 DNA sequence: TGTGCCAGCAGGTACTCTGGGACAGGAGTTACTGAAGCTTTCTTT.

The sample holds many counts of this clonotype. The chain has TRBV7-2 and TRBJ1-5; D perhaps matches TRBD1 (6 bases). This CDR3 is built from 15 residues. Germline V gene data show CDR1 as SGHTA and CDR2 as FQGNSA. Trimming shortened V by 3 bases and J by 5 bases, and 14 bases separated the two germline ends. CDR3 residues: CASSLATGGYQPQHF. The CDR3 bases are TGTGCCAGCAGCTTGGCGACAGGTGGCTATCAGCCCCAGCATTTT.

This clonotype was seen only a few times. This rearrangement joins TRBV27 to TRBJ1-2; D uncertain. CDR1 and CDR2 from the germline V gene are MNHEY and SMNVEV (reference sequence). The CDR3 has 13 amino acids. V lost 5 bases and J 8 bases, leaving 15 bases between the germline ends. CDR3 sequence (DNA): TGTGCCAGCAGTAACCGGCCGCCAGGAGGCTACACCTTC. Amino acid sequence: CASSNRPPGGYTF.

This clonotype was detected many times. The chain has TRBV12-3 or TRBV12-4 and TRBJ2-5, with D unresolved. The CDR3 sequence is 13 residues long. V gave up 5 bases and J gave up 1 base, with 8 bases separating them. DNA of the CDR3: TGTGCCAGCAGTCCTTCCTTCCAAGAGACCCAGTACTTC. Translated: CASSPSFQETQYF.

As to this clonotype: As the CDR3 is not closed by the conserved phenylalanine or tryptophan, this likely results from a read error. This rearrangement joins TRBV29-1 to TRBJ2-1; D gene ambiguous. Germline loops: CDR1 SQVTM, CDR2 ANQGSEA. The V gene lost 3 bases and the J gene lost 2 bases, with 8 bases spanning the gap. The CDR3 sequence is 13 residues long. This CDR3 is CSVDSGTYNEQFL. CDR3 bases: TGCAGCGTTGATTCGGGTACCTACAATGAGCAGTTCCTC.

This clonotype was picked up many times. This sequence joins TRBV2 and TRBJ1-1; D is unclear. Germline CDR1 is SNHLY and CDR2 is FYNNEI. The CDR3 totals 12 residues. Trimming cost V 3 bases and J 6 bases, with 8 bases left between them. The CDR3 coding sequence is TGTGCCAGCAGTGAGATAGAGTCTGAAGCTTTCTTT. Encoded protein: CASSEIESEAFF.

The rearrangement joins TRBV3-1 to TRBJ2-5, with D tentatively TRBD1 (6 bases). V was shortened by 0 bases and J by 5 bases, with 10 bases between the two germline ends. This CDR3 contains 14 residues. In germline, CDR1 is LGHDT, CDR2 YNNKEL (reference sequence). In DNA form, the CDR3 reads TGTGCCAGCAGCCAAGAAGGGGGATGGGAGACCCAGTACTTC. It encodes CASSQEGGWETQYF.

This clonotype was recorded a few times. A read error may account for a junction end that differs from germline. The chain has TRBV10-3 and TRBJ2-1, with D perhaps matching TRBD1 (6 bases). Germline CDR1 is ENHRY and CDR2 is SYGVKD. The CDR3 has 15 residues. CDR3 residues: CAFSEFRTADNEQFF. CDR3 nucleotide sequence: TGTGCCTTCAGTGAGTTTAGGACAGCTGACAATGAGCAGTTCTTC.

The V and J genes are TRBV5-1 and TRBJ2-5, with 7 bases identical to TRBD2. The CDR3 consists of 16 residues. The trim removed 0 bases at V and 2 bases at J, leaving 7 bases unmatched. Germline V gene data show CDR1 as SGHRS and CDR2 as YFSETQ. CDR3 residues: CASSLAGTGGQETQYF. CDR3 DNA sequence: TGCGCCAGCAGCTTGGCCGGGACGGGGGGTCAAGAGACCCAGTACTTC.

Regarding this clonotype: Mismatch with germline at one junction end may stem from a read error. This sequence joins TRBV7-7 and TRBJ2-1; D perhaps matches TRBD2 (6 bases). Germline CDR1 SSHAT, CDR2 FNYEAQ (reference sequence). The CDR3 spans 15 residues. DNA for the CDR3: TGTGCTAGCAGCTTAGGGGCGGGAATCTACAATGAGCAGTTCTTC. Translation: CASSLGAGIYNEQFF.

In DNA form, the CDR3 reads TGCGCCAGCAGAGACAGTTCCGACTACTATGGCTACACCTTC. Translated: CASRDSSDYYGYTF. This chain uses TRBV5-1 with TRBJ1-2; a weak D match, TRBD1 (5 bases). V was shortened by 5 bases and J by 3 bases, with 14 bases between the two germline ends. The CDR3 spans 14 residues. Germline lookup yields CDR1 SGHRS and CDR2 YFSETQ.

A few counts support this clonotype. In DNA, the CDR3 is TGTGCCAGCCCACCTCCCCCCGGGACTAGCGGGGTGGATACGCAGTATTTT. It specifies CASPPPPGTSGVDTQYF. The chain uses TRBV6-2 or TRBV6-3 and TRBJ2-3; 13 bases are shared with TRBD2. The germline V gene encodes CDR1 MNHEY and CDR2 SVGEGT. Unmatched junction bases numbered 14, after V lost 8 bases and J lost 6 bases. The CDR3 totals 17 residues.

This clonotype was recorded many times. The genes are TRBV27 and TRBJ1-1; D gene ambiguous. Between the trimmed V and J ends, which lost 6 bases and 1 base, there was a span of 12 bases. CDR1 is MNHEY and CDR2 is SMNVEV in the germline V gene (reference sequence). The CDR3 sequence is 14 residues long. The CDR3 sequence is CASSHPGGNTEAFF. CDR3 bases: TGTGCCAGCAGCCACCCAGGCGGGAACACTGAAGCTTTCTTT.

This clonotype was seen only a few times. V is TRBV5-1 and J is TRBJ1-2; 8 positions match TRBD1. The trim removed 6 bases at V and 4 bases at J, leaving 8 bases unmatched. CDR1 SGHRS and CDR2 YFSETQ come from the germline V gene. The CDR3 extends over 14 amino acids. The CDR3 sequence: CASTPGTGPYGYTF. CDR3 in DNA: TGCGCCAGCACCCCGGGGACAGGTCCCTATGGCTACACCTTC.

This clonotype was observed at least ten times. The V and J genes are TRBV5-1 and TRBJ2-1; D is unresolved. This CDR3 is built from 12 residues. Trimming left V 0 bases short and J 7 bases short, with 5 bases between. Germline assignment: CDR1 SGHRS and CDR2 YFSETQ. The CDR3 protein is CASSLVMNEQFF. CDR3 nucleotide sequence: TGCGCCAGCAGCTTGGTAATGAATGAGCAGTTCTTC.

This clonotype was detected ten times or more. At one boundary the junction diverges from the germline segment, which might be a read error. The gene calls are TRBV5-1 and TRBJ2-7; possibly TRBD1 for D (6 bases). The CDR3 loop spans 14 amino acids. Germline CDR1 reads SGHRS; CDR2 reads YFSETQ. The DNA for the CDR3 is TGCGCCAGCGGAGTGGGACATTTAGGCTACGAGCAGTCCTTC. This translates into CASGVGHLGYEQSF.

J is TRBJ1-6 and V is TRBV15; the D gene is possibly TRBD1 (5 bases). V dropped 7 bases and J dropped 7 bases, with 14 bases sitting between them. The length of the CDR3 is 14 residues. Per the germline V gene, CDR1 is LNHNV and CDR2 is YYDKDF (reference sequence). CDR3 amino acids: CATTSQGGNSPLHF. DNA for the CDR3: TGTGCCACCACCTCCCAGGGTGGGAATTCACCCCTCCACTTT.

Regarding this clonotype: Compared with germline, one end of the junction differs, possibly owing to a read error. The genes are TRBV19 and TRBJ2-7, with 7 bases lining up with TRBD2. The CDR3 is 17 residues long. Germline V gene lookup returns CDR1 LNHDA and CDR2 SQIVND (reference sequence). The DNA for the CDR3 is TGTGCCAGTAGTATTGGGGGTCCCGGGACTAATACCAACGAGCGGTACTTC. Protein product: CASSIGGPGTNTNERYF.

This clonotype showed up many times. CDR3 region: CASSSAPHTDTQYF. The CDR3 DNA reads TGTGCCAGCAGCTCCGCCCCTCACACAGATACGCAGTATTTT. The chain recombines TRBV11-3 with TRBJ2-3; D is ambiguous. CDR3 length: 14 residues. Deletions cut 4 bases from V and 2 bases from J, with 10 bases between. Looked up from germline, CDR1 is SGHNT and CDR2 is YENEEA. Combining the CDR3 with reference TRBV11-3 and TRBJ2-3 gives the whole variable domain EAGVVQSPRYKIIEKKQPVAFWCNPISGHNTLYWYLQNLGQGPELLIRYENEEAVDDSQLPKDRFSAERLKGVDSTLKIQPAELGDSAVYLCASSSAPHTDTQYFGPGTRLTVL.

There are many counts of this clonotype. V usage is TRBV6-2 or TRBV6-3 and J usage is TRBJ2-3; 13 bases line up with TRBD2. The CDR3 consists of 15 residues. V trimming: 6 bases; J trimming: 4 bases; junction bases outside the gene matches: 4. The germline V gene has CDR1 MNHEY and CDR2 SVGEGT. The CDR3 is CASRPGTSGADTQYF. CDR3 sequence (DNA): TGTGCCAGCAGACCCGGGACTAGCGGGGCAGATACGCAGTATTTT.

This clonotype was seen more than once but under ten times. This sequence joins TRBV6-1 and TRBJ2-5, with D perhaps TRBD1 (6 bases). The V end was cut by 6 bases, the J end by 4 bases, with 15 bases between. This CDR3 is 14 amino acids long. From germline, CDR1 is MNHNS and CDR2 SASEGT. The CDR3 nucleotides are TGTGCCAGCAGAACCGGGACATTCCGAGAGACCCAGTACTTC. Its protein is CASRTGTFRETQYF.

This clonotype was counted many times. DNA for the CDR3: TGTGCCAGCAGCTTATACCGGGACAGCTACCACAATGAGCAGTTCTTC. It translates to CASSLYRDSYHNEQFF. The chain has TRBV11-2 and TRBJ2-1; 7 bases line up with TRBD1. V trimming: 2 bases; J trimming: 5 bases; junction bases outside the gene matches: 9. This CDR3 is built from 16 residues. Germline CDR1 is SGHAT and CDR2 is FQNNGV.

This clonotype has ten or more counts. The chain links TRBV5-1 to TRBJ2-1, with 9 bases identical to TRBD2. The V gene's germline CDR1 is SGHRS and CDR2 YFSETQ. The CDR3 has 15 amino acids. V shed 0 bases, J shed 6 bases, and the junction held 4 bases outside the gene matches. The CDR3 reads CASSLAASGVNEQFF. Here the CDR3 DNA reads TGCGCCAGCAGCTTGGCGGCTAGCGGGGTCAATGAGCAGTTCTTC. Full variable domain (remainder filled in from reference TRBV5-1 and TRBJ2-1): KAGVTQTPRYLIKTRGQQVTLSCSPISGHRSVSWYQQTPGQGLQFLFEYFSETQRNKGNFPGRFSGRQFSNSRSEMNVSTLELGDSALYLCASSLAASGVNEQFFGPGTRLTVL.

Concerning this clonotype itself: A much larger clone lies one base from this, so it may be a read error. This chain uses TRBV3-1 with TRBJ1-1; 7 bases fit TRBD1. The CDR3 is 16 amino acids. The V gene's germline CDR1 is LGHDT and CDR2 YNNKEL (reference sequence). The CDR3 loop reads CASSQDRKTGRTGAFF. The CDR3 nucleotides read TGTGCCAGCAGCCAAGATCGGAAGACAGGGAGAACTGGAGCTTTCTTT.

At least ten counts were recorded for this clonotype. V usage is TRBV12-3 or TRBV12-4 and J usage is TRBJ2-7, with D perhaps matching TRBD1 (6 bases). The CDR3 contains 14 residues. V shed 5 bases and J shed 5 bases, with 16 bases lying between them. CDR3 nucleotide sequence: TGTGCCAGCAGTACCTTACAGGGAATCCACGAGCAGTACTTC. Its translation is CASSTLQGIHEQYF.

This clonotype was seen a few times. The chain carries TRBV7-8 and TRBJ2-1; D is ambiguous. CDR1 and CDR2 (germline): SGHVS, FQNEAQ. V was cut by 0 bases and J by 0 bases, with 6 bases left in between. The CDR3 runs 15 residues. This chain's CDR3 is CASSLAANSYNEQFF. CDR3 DNA: TGTGCCAGCAGCTTAGCGGCGAACTCCTACAATGAGCAGTTCTTC.

This clonotype was seen many times. V is TRBV6-2 or TRBV6-3 and J is TRBJ2-1; D is perhaps TRBD1 or TRBD2 (5 bases each). The CDR3 totals 14 residues. Between the trimmed V and J ends, which lost 0 bases and 6 bases, there was a span of 9 bases. Germline CDR1 and CDR2: MNHEY and SVGEGT. CDR3 in DNA: TGTGCCAGCAGTTACTCCGGGGCGAGCAATGAGCAGTTCTTC. Protein: CASSYSGASNEQFF.

The table lists this clonotype with many counts. The genes are TRBV9 and TRBJ2-7; D is possibly TRBD2 (5 bases). V dropped 1 base and J dropped 0 bases, with 17 bases sitting between them. This CDR3 contains 17 residues. Germline V gene data show CDR1 as SGDLS and CDR2 as YYNGEE. The DNA for the CDR3 is TGTGCCAGCAGCGTAAACCCTCGGGCGGGTTACTCCTACGAGCAGTACTTC. Amino acids: CASSVNPRAGYSYEQYF.